The 9 T cell receptor beta chains below were found in one sample sequenced in a study of post-analysis software for immune sequencing data. Study-wide points: A few TRBV segments appeared more often in patients than in controls, and TRBV5-6, TRBV5-1 and TRBV20-1 were among these.

No antigens are known for them. Libraries were made from TCR beta cDNA, and they carried unique molecular identifiers. One entry per CDR3 protein results from TCRdb running MiXCR on the PCR reads. Of almost 700,000 distinct CDR3 sequences listed, approximately 59% are singletons. Sequencing was performed on blood. These receptors all come from a girl aged 2-9 years with multiple sclerosis.

Remarks on this clonotype: At one boundary the junction diverges from the germline segment, which might be a read error. The chain links TRBV4-1 to TRBJ2-7, with TRBD2 matching over 11 bases. This CDR3 spans 17 amino acids. The germline CDR1 and CDR2 sequences are MGHRA and YSYEKL. The CDR3: CAGSQIETTSGTYEQYF. CDR3 coding DNA: TGCGCCGGCAGCCAAATCGAAACGACTAGCGGGACCTACGAGCAGTACTTC.

The chain uses TRBV20-1 and TRBJ2-1, with a weak D call TRBD1 (5 bases). The CDR3 has 13 residues. V lost 5 bases and J 10 bases, leaving 18 bases between the germline ends. Germline lookup yields CDR1 DFQATT and CDR2 SNEGSKA (reference sequence). The CDR3: CSAAGPSKGEQFF. The CDR3 DNA sequence: TGCAGTGCTGCCGGGCCATCGAAGGGGGAGCAGTTCTTC.

The gene calls are TRBV6-5 and TRBJ1-1; D uncertain. Trimming shortened V by 0 bases and J by 1 base, and 9 bases separated the two germline ends. Germline lookup yields CDR1 MNHEY and CDR2 SVGAGI. This CDR3 has 15 amino acids. The CDR3: CASSYSGMGNTEAFF. CDR3 sequence (DNA): TGTGCCAGCAGTTACTCAGGGATGGGGAACACTGAAGCTTTCTTT.

This clonotype was detected only a few times. The chain links TRBV20-1 to TRBJ2-7, with 9 bases aligning to TRBD1. TRBJ2-5 matches the DNA end more closely, so the J call is doubtful. This CDR3 has 13 residues. The germline V gene encodes CDR1 DFQATT and CDR2 SNEGSKA (reference sequence). The CDR3: CSAPTGGGETQYF. The CDR3 bases are TGCAGTGCTCCGACAGGGGGTGGGGAGACCCAGTACTTC.

The chain carries TRBV11-2 and TRBJ2-1, with D maybe TRBD1 (5 bases). V gave up 4 bases and J gave up 7 bases, with 17 bases separating them. The germline gives CDR1 SGHAT, CDR2 FQNNGV. The CDR3 totals 15 residues. DNA for the CDR3: TGTGCCAGCAGCTCGCCTACCAGGGTTTGGAATGAGCAGTTCTTC. Translating gives CASSSPTRVWNEQFF.

The rearrangement joins TRBV4-1 to TRBJ2-1; no reliable D call. CDR1 is MGHRA, CDR2 YSYEKL, per germline. The V and J ends lost 2 bases and 6 bases respectively, with 8 bases between them. This CDR3 comprises 13 residues. The chain's CDR3 is CASSQPRGNEQFF. The CDR3 nucleotides read TGCGCCAGCAGCCAACCTAGAGGCAATGAGCAGTTCTTC.

The chain couples TRBV29-1 to TRBJ2-1; 10 positions match TRBD2. V shed 6 bases and J 2 bases; nucleotides not matched to a gene: 7. The CDR3 length is 15 residues. Looked up from germline, CDR1 is SQVTM and CDR2 is ANQGSEA. CDR3 in amino acids: CSVVPSGRTYNEQFF. CDR3 sequence (DNA): TGCAGCGTGGTCCCTAGCGGGAGAACCTACAATGAGCAGTTCTTC.

The chain couples TRBV7-3 to TRBJ1-6; TRBD1 aligns across 8 bases. CDR3 length: 16 residues. The germline gives CDR1 SGHTA, CDR2 FQGTGA. V was pared by 1 base and J by 10 bases, with 9 bases of the junction left unmatched. The CDR3 DNA follows: TGTGCCAGCAGCTTAATGGCACAGGGGGTATTCTCACCCCTCCACTTT. Translating it yields CASSLMAQGVFSPLHF.

This chain uses TRBV7-9 with TRBJ1-5, with 7 bases identical to TRBD1. The ends lost 3 bases at V and 7 bases at J; junction bases unmatched: 6. The germline CDR1 and CDR2 sequences are SEHNR and FQNEAQ (reference sequence). The CDR3 loop spans 14 amino acids. The CDR3 here is CASSFADRAQPQHF. In DNA form, the CDR3 reads TGTGCCAGCAGCTTCGCAGACAGGGCGCAGCCCCAGCATTTT.